The 27 T cell receptor beta chains listed next were all sequenced from one sample in a study of response to subunit inactivated influenza vaccine. MiXCR was run by TCRdb on the RT-PCR reads, yielding one entry per CDR3 protein. In the table there are approximately 730,000 distinct CDR3 sequences, about 14% of which are singletons. The specimen was PBMCs from blood, collected 14 to 15 days before vaccination. All receptors derive from a man aged 50-60 years who received an inactivated influenza vaccine.

This clonotype has at least ten counts. This sequence joins TRBV20-1 and TRBJ2-7, with D possibly TRBD1 on 5 matching bases. With 5 bases removed from V and 5 bases from J, the gap between germline ends came to 13 bases. CDR1 and CDR2 from the germline V gene are DFQATT and SNEGSKA (reference sequence). CDR3 size: 12 residues. As DNA, the CDR3 is TGCAGTGCTCGTAGGGGCCAAGACGAGCAGTACTTC. It encodes CSARRGQDEQYF.

This clonotype has more than one count but fewer than ten. The J gene is TRBJ2-6, the V gene TRBV28; D perhaps matches TRBD1 (5 bases). V was clipped by 7 bases and J by 0 bases, with 10 bases between them. Germline CDR1 MDHEN, CDR2 SYDVKM. The CDR3 is made up of 15 amino acids. CDR3 in amino acids: CASKNRYSGANVLTF. The CDR3 DNA reads TGTGCCAGCAAAAACAGGTACTCTGGGGCCAACGTCCTGACTTTC. The full variable domain, rest sourced from reference TRBV28 and TRBJ2-6, is DVKVTQSSRYLVKRTGEKVFLECVQDMDHENMFWYRQDPGLGLRLIYFSYDVKMKEKGDIPEGYSVSREKKERFSLILESASTNQTSMYLCASKNRYSGANVLTFGAGSRLTVL.

The V call is TRBV7-9, the J call TRBJ2-5; D is perhaps TRBD1 (6 bases). The V end lost 3 bases, the J end lost 1 base, and 18 bases lay between the germline ends. CDR3 length equals 17 residues. Per germline, CDR1 SEHNR and CDR2 FQNEAQ (reference sequence). CDR3 amino acids: CASSFDPMNRVQETQYF. The CDR3 DNA reads as TGTGCCAGCAGCTTCGATCCCATGAACAGGGTCCAAGAGACCCAGTACTTC.

The V call is TRBV6-5, the J call TRBJ1-6, with 9 bases identical to TRBD1. Germline V gene lookup returns CDR1 MNHEY and CDR2 SVGAGI. V shed 2 bases, J shed 7 bases, and the junction held 6 bases outside the gene matches. The CDR3 length is 16 residues. The CDR3 region has the DNA TGTGCCAGCAGTTACGGACAGGGGAGTTTGAATTCACCCCTCCACTTT. As protein: CASSYGQGSLNSPLHF.

This clonotype was observed a handful of times. The chain employs TRBV9 and TRBJ2-5; 9 nucleotides align to TRBD2. Germline V gene data show CDR1 as SGDLS and CDR2 as YYNGEE. Unmatched junction bases numbered 14, after V lost 0 bases and J lost 2 bases. The CDR3 totals 19 residues. The CDR3 spells CASSVGPPGLANWQETQYF. DNA for the CDR3: TGTGCCAGCAGCGTAGGCCCTCCGGGACTAGCTAACTGGCAAGAGACCCAGTACTTC.

The rearrangement joins TRBV4-2 to TRBJ2-7; D unclear. The CDR3 totals 12 residues. V dropped 4 bases and J dropped 3 bases, with 7 bases sitting between them. Germline CDR1 reads LGHNA; CDR2 reads YNFKEQ. The CDR3 nucleotides are TGTGCCAGCAGCCGGGAAAACTACGAGCAGTACTTC. Protein: CASSRENYEQYF.

A few counts support this clonotype. This chain connects TRBV11-3 to TRBJ2-2; no clear D. The V end lost 3 bases, the J end lost 6 bases, and 11 bases lay between the germline ends. The CDR3 totals 14 residues. CDR1 and CDR2 (germline): SGHNT, YENEEA. CDR3 sequence (DNA): TGTGCCAGCAGCTTTAGAGTAGACGCCGGGGAGCTGTTTTTT. It translates to CASSFRVDAGELFF.

This clonotype was observed a handful of times. The V gene is TRBV27, the J gene TRBJ2-7, with a weak D call TRBD2 (6 bases). The germline V and J ends were trimmed by 5 bases and 3 bases, with 20 bases remaining between them. Germline V gene data show CDR1 as MNHEY and CDR2 as SMNVEV (reference sequence). The CDR3 spans 16 residues. CDR3 sequence: CASSRGLSSFLYEQYF. The CDR3 nucleotides read TGTGCCAGCAGTCGAGGACTATCGTCCTTTCTCTACGAGCAGTACTTC.

The chain has TRBV28 and TRBJ2-7; no firm D call. Germline values: CDR1 MDHEN, CDR2 SYDVKM. The V and J ends lost 3 bases and 3 bases respectively, with 6 bases between them. CDR3 length: 12 residues. The CDR3 spells CASSFNDYEQYF. CDR3 bases: TGTGCCAGCAGTTTTAATGACTACGAGCAGTACTTC.

This sequence joins TRBV5-1 and TRBJ2-5, with TRBD1 identical over 7 bases. From germline, CDR1 is SGHRS and CDR2 YFSETQ. The ends lost 3 bases at V and 4 bases at J; junction bases unmatched: 6. The CDR3 runs to 14 residues. CDR3 sequence: CASSYNRGSETQYF. The CDR3 DNA sequence: TGCGCCAGCAGCTACAACAGGGGTTCAGAGACCCAGTACTTC.

This clonotype has just a few counts. This rearrangement joins TRBV5-5 to TRBJ2-3; 11 bases agree with TRBD2. The J segment lost 5 bases and the V segment lost 3 bases, leaving 5 bases of the junction unmatched. The germline CDR1 and CDR2 sequences are SGHKS and YYEKEE (reference sequence). The length of the CDR3 is 15 residues. The DNA for the CDR3 is TGTGCCAGCAGCTCCCGGGGACTAGCGGTAGATACGCAGTATTTT. It codes for CASSSRGLAVDTQYF.

A few counts support this clonotype. V and J are TRBV12-5 and TRBJ1-5; 10 bases align to TRBD1. V gave up 3 bases and J gave up 0 bases; unmatched junction bases: 8. CDR1 and CDR2 from the germline V gene are LGHNT and FRNRAP. This CDR3 is 18 amino acids long. CDR3 DNA: TGTGCTAGTGGTTTTCCGGGACAGGGGAATAATAGCAATCAGCCCCAGCATTTT. It codes for CASGFPGQGNNSNQPQHF.

This clonotype was detected only a few times. The gene calls are TRBV20-1 and TRBJ2-5; D gene ambiguous. Germline CDR1 and CDR2: DFQATT and SNEGSKA (reference sequence). V lost 7 bases to trimming and J lost 5 bases, with 14 bases between them. This CDR3 contains 12 residues. The CDR3 loop is CSGTSSRETQYF. In nucleotides, the CDR3 is TGCAGTGGCACGTCAAGTCGGGAGACCCAGTACTTC.

The chain recombines TRBV9 with TRBJ2-2, with 9 bases fitting TRBD2. Germline CDR1 and CDR2: SGDLS and YYNGEE. This CDR3 has 16 amino acids. V trimming: 1 base; J trimming: 1 base; junction bases outside the gene matches: 2. The CDR3 nucleotides are TGTGCCAGCAGCGTAACACTAGCGGGGAACACCGGGGAGCTGTTTTTT. It specifies CASSVTLAGNTGELFF.

There are many counts of this clonotype. V gene TRBV5-6 combines with J gene TRBJ1-1, with 11 bases that match TRBD1. Trimming took 0 bases from V and 3 from J; bases not matched to a gene: 10. Germline V gives CDR1 SGHDT, CDR2 YYEEEE. The CDR3 covers 18 residues. The CDR3 nucleotides read TGTGCCAGCAGCTTGGCAACGGACAGGGGGCTGGGGTACACTGAAGCTTTCTTT. Translation gives CASSLATDRGLGYTEAFF.

This clonotype was counted between two and nine times. The V gene is TRBV4-3, the J gene TRBJ1-5; perhaps TRBD1 as D (5 bases). V lost 4 bases and J 4 bases, leaving 20 bases between the germline ends. The CDR3 contains 17 residues. The germline gives CDR1 LGHNA, CDR2 YSLEER. Written as DNA, the CDR3 is TGCGCCAGCAGCCGAGAGTACTCTGCGGGGCCGAATCAGCCCCAGCATTTT. Translation gives CASSREYSAGPNQPQHF.

This clonotype was seen repeatedly, ten times or more. The V call is TRBV18, the J call TRBJ2-1, with D possibly matching TRBD1 (6 bases). The germline V gene encodes CDR1 KGHSH and CDR2 LQKENI. This CDR3 has 14 residues. V gave up 4 bases and J gave up 4 bases, with 11 bases separating them. As DNA, the CDR3 is TGTGCCAGCTCACGCCAGGGGCTTTACAATGAGCAGTTCTTC. Amino acid sequence: CASSRQGLYNEQFF.

Regarding this clonotype: An end of the junction differs from the germline gene, which may be a read error. This chain joins TRBV20-1 and TRBJ2-3; D is undetermined. In germline, CDR1 is DFQATT, CDR2 SNEGSKA (reference sequence). This CDR3 is 17 amino acids long. The CDR3 bases are TGCTGTGCTAGAGATTACTACTCGATCGCTAGCACAGATACGCAGTATTTT. This sequence encodes CCARDYYSIASTDTQYF.

This clonotype was counted between two and nine times. The chain uses TRBV28 and TRBJ1-5; D not resolved. Trimming left V 5 bases short and J 4 bases short, with 15 bases between. The CDR3 sequence is 15 residues long. Germline V CDR1 and CDR2: MDHEN, SYDVKM. This CDR3 is CASSTTTGLNQPQHF. The CDR3 DNA follows: TGTGCCAGCAGTACCACGACTGGGCTGAATCAGCCCCAGCATTTT.

This clonotype came up a few times. V is TRBV28 and J is TRBJ2-5; tentatively, D is TRBD1 or TRBD2 (6 bases each). The CDR3 length is 18 residues. The V and J ends lost 3 bases and 1 base respectively, with 21 bases between them. The germline gives CDR1 MDHEN, CDR2 SYDVKM. The CDR3 loop reads CASSFYWGTGALQETQYF. Written as DNA, the CDR3 is TGTGCCAGCAGTTTTTATTGGGGGACGGGGGCACTCCAAGAGACCCAGTACTTC.

CDR3 protein: CASSHGQRETQYF. Written as DNA, the CDR3 is TGTGCCAGCAGCCACGGACAGAGGGAGACCCAGTACTTC. The chain couples TRBV6-2 or TRBV6-3 to TRBJ2-5; tentative D call: TRBD1 (6 bases). V lost 6 bases and J 5 bases, leaving 13 bases between the germline ends. The germline CDR1 and CDR2 sequences are MNHEY and SVGEGT. The CDR3 is 13 amino acids.

The CDR3 DNA is TGTGCCAGCAGTTACCCTCCCCGGGGGAGCGGGAGGGTACATGAGCAGTTCTTC. It encodes CASSYPPRGSGRVHEQFF. The rearrangement uses TRBV6-2 or TRBV6-3 and TRBJ2-1; 10 bases agree with TRBD2. This CDR3 has 18 amino acids. The trim removed 2 bases at V and 8 bases at J, leaving 15 bases unmatched. From germline, CDR1 is MNHEY and CDR2 SVGEGT.

This clonotype has a single count. The junction does not match germline at one end; this may be a read error. V is TRBV4-2 and J is TRBJ2-3; no firm D call. The CDR3 length is 17 residues. Germline CDR1 reads LGHNA; CDR2 reads YNFKEQ. CDR3 amino acids: CARSQDGQARRTDTQYF. DNA of the CDR3: TGTGCCAGGAGCCAAGATGGGCAGGCGAGGCGCACAGATACGCAGTATTTT.

V is TRBV5-6 and J is TRBJ2-3; TRBD2 matches at 7 bases. Trimming removed 0 bases from V and 2 bases from J; junction bases left unmatched: 3. From germline, CDR1 is SGHDT and CDR2 YYEEEE. The CDR3 extends over 15 amino acids. CDR3 residues: CASSLGLALTDTQYF. CDR3 sequence (DNA): TGTGCCAGCAGCTTGGGACTAGCCCTCACAGATACGCAGTATTTT.

J is TRBJ2-5 and V is TRBV6-2 or TRBV6-3; possible D gene TRBD2, 6 bases. This CDR3 has 15 residues. Germline V gives CDR1 MNHEY, CDR2 SVGEGT. V was shortened by 5 bases and J by 2 bases, with 15 bases between the two germline ends. CDR3 sequence: CASSPGTLTQETQYF. CDR3 DNA: TGTGCCAGCAGTCCCGGGACTTTGACTCAAGAGACCCAGTACTTC.

The V and J genes are TRBV6-2 or TRBV6-3 and TRBJ2-1; no definite D call. Germline values: CDR1 MNHEY, CDR2 SVGEGT. CDR3 length: 15 residues. V lost 0 bases and J 6 bases, leaving 12 bases between the germline ends. The CDR3 is CASSYSVVAINEQFF. The CDR3 nucleotides are TGTGCCAGCAGTTACTCGGTGGTAGCCATCAATGAGCAGTTCTTC.

This clonotype has more than one count but fewer than ten. The rearrangement uses TRBV28 and TRBJ2-7, with 7 bases identical to TRBD2. The germline gives CDR1 MDHEN, CDR2 SYDVKM. The CDR3 loop spans 16 amino acids. Unmatched junction bases numbered 11, after V lost 5 bases and J lost 1 base. The CDR3 protein is CASSQYSGTSSYEQYF. CDR3 DNA sequence: TGTGCCAGCAGTCAGTACAGCGGGACCTCTTCCTACGAGCAGTACTTC.